This T cell receptor beta chain was obtained from a study of neoadjuvant anti-PD-1 for oral cavity cancer. About the research overall: Most patients had three to four biweekly doses of 3 mg/kg nivolumab before resection. Around day 43, patients without progression received a fourth nivolumab dose before surgery.

After removal of 6 bases from V and 4 bases from J, the junction contained 8 bases not matched to a gene. CDR3 size: 15 residues. The germline V gene encodes CDR1 LNHDA and CDR2 SQIVND (reference sequence). Data came from immunoSEQ multiplex PCR; TCRdb stores just in-frame clones and leaves some out. The repertoire includes tens of thousands of clones, roughly two fifths of them detected once, and 15% to 20% sits in the top ten. This clone was detected only a few times. This sample's time point: after neoadjuvant nivolumab, at surgical resection. This TCR was recovered from a person aged 35 to 85 with oral cavity squamous cell carcinoma. This chain connects TRBV19 to TRBJ2-1, with 8 nucleotides matching TRBD2. The sample in question was tumor tissue, obtained after nivolumab (anti-PD-1) treatment. The CDR3 protein is CASRPRGGTYNEQFF. The DNA of the CDR3 is TGTGCCAGTAGACCCCGGGGGGGGACTTACAATGAGCAGTTCTTC.